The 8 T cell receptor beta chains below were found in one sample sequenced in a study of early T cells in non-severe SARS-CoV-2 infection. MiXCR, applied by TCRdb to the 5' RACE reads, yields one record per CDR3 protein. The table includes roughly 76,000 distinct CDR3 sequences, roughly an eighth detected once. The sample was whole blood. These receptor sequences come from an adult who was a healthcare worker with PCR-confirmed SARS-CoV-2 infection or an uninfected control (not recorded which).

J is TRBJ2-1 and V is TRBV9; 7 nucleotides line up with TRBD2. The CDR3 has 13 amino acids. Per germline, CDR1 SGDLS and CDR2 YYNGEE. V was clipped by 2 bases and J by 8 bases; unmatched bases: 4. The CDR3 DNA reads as TGTGCCAGCAGCGTTGGGGGGGAGGATGAGCAGTTCTTC. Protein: CASSVGGEDEQFF.

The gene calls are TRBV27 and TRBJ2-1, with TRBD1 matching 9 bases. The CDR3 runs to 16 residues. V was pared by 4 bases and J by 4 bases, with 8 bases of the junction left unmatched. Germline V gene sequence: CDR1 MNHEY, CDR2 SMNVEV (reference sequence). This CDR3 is CASSYTGTGLYNEQFF. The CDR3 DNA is TGTGCCAGCAGTTATACCGGGACAGGGTTATACAATGAGCAGTTCTTC.

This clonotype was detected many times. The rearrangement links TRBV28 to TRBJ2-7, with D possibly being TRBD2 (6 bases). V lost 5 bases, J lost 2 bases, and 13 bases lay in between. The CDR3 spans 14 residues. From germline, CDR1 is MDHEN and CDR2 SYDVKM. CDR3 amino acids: CASSLPGSPYEQYF. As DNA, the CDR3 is TGTGCCAGCAGTCTACCCGGGAGCCCCTACGAGCAGTACTTC.

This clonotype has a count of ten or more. The CDR3 DNA follows: TGTGCCAGCAGTATGACTAGCGGACACTACGAGCAGTACTTC. Protein: CASSMTSGHYEQYF. V usage is TRBV28 and J usage is TRBJ2-7, with 9 bases matching TRBD2. The CDR3 is 14 residues long. Germline CDR1 MDHEN, CDR2 SYDVKM. The V gene end was trimmed by 5 bases and the J gene end by 3 bases; junction bases not matched to a gene: 5. The full variable domain, its missing parts supplied by reference TRBV28 and TRBJ2-7, is DVKVTQSSRYLVKRTGEKVFLECVQDMDHENMFWYRQDPGLGLRLIYFSYDVKMKEKGDIPEGYSVSREKKERFSLILESASTNQTSMYLCASSMTSGHYEQYFGPGTRLTVT.

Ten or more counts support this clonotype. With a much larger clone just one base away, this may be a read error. CDR3 region: CASSPSTTQYF. The CDR3 coding sequence is TGCGCCAGCAGCCCGAGTACCACGCAGTATTTT. The V gene is TRBV10-2, the J gene TRBJ2-3, with D unresolved. The CDR3 runs to 11 residues. The germline gives CDR1 WSHSY, CDR2 SAAADI. Between the trimmed V and J ends, which lost 6 bases and 9 bases, there was a span of 10 bases.

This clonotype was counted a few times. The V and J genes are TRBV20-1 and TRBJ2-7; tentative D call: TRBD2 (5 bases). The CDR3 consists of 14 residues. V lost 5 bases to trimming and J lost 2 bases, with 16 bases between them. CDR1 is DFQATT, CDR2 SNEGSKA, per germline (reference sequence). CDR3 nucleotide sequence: TGCAGTGCTCGCGGAGGACTGGACGCCTACGAGCAGTACTTC. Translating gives CSARGGLDAYEQYF.

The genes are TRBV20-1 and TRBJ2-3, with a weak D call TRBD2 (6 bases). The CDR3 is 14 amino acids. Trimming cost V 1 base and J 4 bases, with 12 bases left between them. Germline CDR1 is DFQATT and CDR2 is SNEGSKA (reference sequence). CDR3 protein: CSARAAGLADTQYF. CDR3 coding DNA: TGCAGTGCTAGAGCGGCGGGACTCGCAGATACGCAGTATTTT.

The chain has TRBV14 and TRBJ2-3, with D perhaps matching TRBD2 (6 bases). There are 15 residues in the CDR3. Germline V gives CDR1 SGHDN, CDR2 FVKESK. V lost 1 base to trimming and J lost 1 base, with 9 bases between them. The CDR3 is CASSQGSGRTDTQYF. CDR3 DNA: TGTGCCAGCAGCCAAGGCAGCGGGCGCACAGATACGCAGTATTTT.